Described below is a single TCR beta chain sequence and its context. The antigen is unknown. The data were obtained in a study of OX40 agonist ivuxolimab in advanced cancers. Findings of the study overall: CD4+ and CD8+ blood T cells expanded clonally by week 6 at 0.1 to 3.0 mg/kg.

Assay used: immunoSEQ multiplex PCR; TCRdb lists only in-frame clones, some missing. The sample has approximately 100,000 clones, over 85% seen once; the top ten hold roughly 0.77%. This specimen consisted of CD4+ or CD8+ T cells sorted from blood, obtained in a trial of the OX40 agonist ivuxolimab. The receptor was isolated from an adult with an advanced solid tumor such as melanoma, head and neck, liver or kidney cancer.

The CDR3 here is CASSSQGFFRTEAFF. The CDR3 DNA is TGTGCCAGCAGCTCACAGGGGTTCTTCAGGACTGAAGCTTTCTTT. The rearrangement uses TRBV11-1 and TRBJ1-1; 7 positions agree with TRBD1. Germline V gives CDR1 SGHAT, CDR2 FQDESV (reference sequence). This CDR3 spans 15 amino acids. V was clipped by 4 bases and J by 5 bases; unmatched bases: 10.